This T cell receptor (beta chain) was identified during a study of T cells in Graves' hyperthyroidism and ophthalmopathy. Whole-study results and caveats: Using 13 V-J features, a model discriminated ophthalmopathy from stable hyperthyroidism.

Fresh peripheral blood, 7.5 to 10 ml, was the source of the PBMCs. CDR3 length equals 11 residues. The ends lost 5 bases at V and 10 bases at J; junction bases unmatched: 3. The germline V gene has CDR1 SGHTA and CDR2 FQGNSA. RNA transcripts yielded amplified TCR beta CDR3 regions. Using the HTBI primer set, a first-round RT-PCR was run on the TCR CDR3. Via MiXCR, TCRdb re-called the multiplex PCR reads, giving one row per CDR3 protein. This sample has approximately 640,000 distinct CDR3 sequences; roughly 17% occur once, and the top ten carry less than 20%. Turning to this clonotype: Its antigen remains unknown.

The chain joins TRBV7-2 to TRBJ1-2, with 8 positions matching TRBD1. The TCR originated in a man aged 50 to 59 with Graves' hyperthyroidism. Sequenced sample: blood. The CDR3 protein is CASSTGQVYTF. CDR3 sequence (DNA): TGTGCCAGCAGCACGGGACAGGTCTACACCTTC.